Listed below are T cell receptor beta chains from one sample, sequenced in a study of T cell repertoires in aging, cancer and after chemotherapy. MiXCR was run by TCRdb on the multiplex PCR reads, yielding one entry per CDR3 protein. This table holds around 6,100 distinct CDR3 sequences, about 31% found once. The sample comprised blood. These receptors came from a human donor with a blood cancer. The donor label of this sample is uncertain. The CDR3 runs from the conserved cysteine through the conserved F or W. Fields, in order: CDR3 DNA, CDR3 protein, J gene, clone size, V gene, D gene. D genes are given only for firm matches. Size is stated for part of the rows, as once, few or many counts, or as a class when the clone is expanded.

TGTGCCAGCAGCCAGAATACCGACCGCGGGGAGCAGTTCTTC,CASSQNTDRGEQFF,TRBJ2-1,.,TRBV11-2,.
TGTGCCAGTAGTTCAGCCGGATACTATGGCTACACCTTC,CASSSAGYYGYTF,TRBJ1-2,hyperexpanded,TRBV19,.
TGTGCCAGTAGCGAGGGGGGCGCGGGAAAACTGTTTTTT,CASSEGGAGKLFF,TRBJ1-4,medium-sized,TRBV19,.
TGTGCCAGTAGTCAGACAAACACCTACGAGCAGTACTTC,CASSQTNTYEQYF,TRBJ2-7,many,TRBV19,.
TGTGCCAGTAGCCCCCGGTCGCGGGGCTGGGCAGATACGCAGTATTTT,CASSPRSRGWADTQYF,TRBJ2-3,many,TRBV19,.
TGTGCCTGGGGACTGACAAATTCACCCCTCCACTTT,CAWGLTNSPLHF,TRBJ1-6,many,TRBV30,.
TGTGCCAGCAGCAAACCGGGACTAGCCTATGAGACCCAGTACTTC,CASSKPGLAYETQYF,TRBJ2-5,.,TRBV5-4,TRBD2
TGCGCCAGCAGCCCGTCCAACAGGGGGCCAAGCTACGAGCAGTACTTC,CASSPSNRGPSYEQYF,TRBJ2-7,once,TRBV5-1,TRBD1
TGCCAGCAGCTTGGGTCTGGGACAGAAGTTCAGCCCCAGCATTTT,CQQLGSGTEVQPQHF,TRBJ1-5,.,TRBV7-9,TRBD1
TGTGCCATCAGCGGGAATCAAGAGACCCAGTACTTC,CAISGNQETQYF,TRBJ2-5,.,TRBV10-3,.
TGTGCCAGCGCCTTTTCGGGGGATGAGCAGTTCTTC,CASAFSGDEQFF,TRBJ2-1,.,TRBV11-2,.
TGTGCCAGAAGCCCCCTCCGTGGAACCCATCGTGCCTATGGCTACACCTTC,CARSPLRGTHRAYGYTF,TRBJ1-2,.,TRBV6-2/TRBV6-3,.
TGTGCCAGCAGTTCCGGCCAGGAGCCTAATCAGCCCCAGCATTTT,CASSSGQEPNQPQHF,TRBJ1-5,few,TRBV6-2/TRBV6-3,.
TGTGCCAGCACTCCAGGTCGCAATCAGCCCCAGCATTTT,CASTPGRNQPQHF,TRBJ1-5,few,TRBV12-3/TRBV12-4,.
TGTGCCAGCAGCCAGGGTTCCGGCTACACCTTC,CASSQGSGYTF,TRBJ1-2,.,TRBV5-4,.
TGTGCCATCAGTGAGGGGGCAGAGGGGCGCGGTGAAGCTTTCTTT,CAISEGAEGRGEAFF,TRBJ1-1,.,TRBV10-3,.
TGTGCCAGCAGGGGTACAGGGGGAAACAATGAGCAGTTCTTC,CASRGTGGNNEQFF,TRBJ2-1,.,TRBV28,TRBD1
TGCGCCAGCAGCTCCCTTTTTGCGACAGGGGAGGCGACTGAAGCTTTCTTT,CASSSLFATGEATEAFF,TRBJ1-1,few,TRBV5-1,TRBD1
TGTGCCAGTAGTAGAAGACAGAACTATGGCTACACCTTC,CASSRRQNYGYTF,TRBJ1-2,many,TRBV19,.
TGTGACAGCTCACCAGGGCTAGAATACGAGCAGTACTTC,CDSSPGLEYEQYF,TRBJ2-7,.,TRBV18,.
TGTGCCAGTAGTAAAAGGAGCTCGGCCCCCTACGATGAGCAGTTCTTC,CASSKRSSAPYDEQFF,TRBJ2-1,many,TRBV19,.
TGTGCCAGTAAAAACAGAAATAATGAAAAACTGTTTTTT,CASKNRNNEKLFF,TRBJ1-4,.,TRBV19,.
TGTGCCAGCAGTGGACTAGCGGGGGGAGACACCGGGGAGCTGTTTTTT,CASSGLAGGDTGELFF,TRBJ2-2,few,TRBV6-1,TRBD2
TGTGCCACCCGACTAGCGGGGGGCCCGGGGACCCAGTACTTC,CATRLAGGPGTQYF,TRBJ2-5,.,TRBV7-2,TRBD2
TGCAGTGCTTACAATGAGCAGTTCTTC,CSAYNEQFF,TRBJ2-1,.,TRBV20-1,.
TGTGCCAGCAGTTGGGGACAGGTAAATACTGAAGCTTTCTTT,CASSWGQVNTEAFF,TRBJ1-1,few,TRBV5-6,TRBD1
TGTGCCTGGTATGATGAAATCCTAAATGAAAAACTGTTTTTT,CAWYDEILNEKLFF,TRBJ1-4,.,TRBV30,.
TGTGCCAGCTCACCGACTCGTAAACAGGGGGCGACTGAAGCTTTCTTT,CASSPTRKQGATEAFF,TRBJ1-1,.,TRBV18,TRBD1
TGTGCCAGCAGTTCGGGACTAGCCCCAGATACGCAGTATTTT,CASSSGLAPDTQYF,TRBJ2-3,.,TRBV6-5,TRBD2
TGTGCCAGCTCACGAAATAGCGGGGCAGGAGATACGCAGTATTTT,CASSRNSGAGDTQYF,TRBJ2-3,few,TRBV18,TRBD2